These T cell receptor beta chains were read from a single sample in a study of beta chain bispecific antibodies for T cell cancers. The antigens of these receptors remain unknown. MiXCR was run by TCRdb on the 5' RACE reads, yielding one entry per CDR3 protein. This sample has 20,000 to 25,000 distinct CDR3 sequences, with more than 2% found just once. The sequences come from healthy donor T cells cultured with leukemia cells, collected from a culture containing a bispecific antibody targeting TCR Vbeta12. Receptors were obtained from a human donor in good health. Some clones in this sample may be carry-over from other donors' samples. CDR3s include the opening cysteine and the closing phenylalanine or tryptophan. A D gene is named only where the DNA matches it firmly. Expanded clones get a size class; other rows say once, few or many, or leave the size out.

J,size,D,V,DNA,CDR3
TRBJ2-7,many,TRBD1,TRBV10-3,TGTGCCATCAGTGTAGACAGGGGCTACGAGCAGTACTTC,CAISVDRGYEQYF
TRBJ2-1,many,-,TRBV5-5,TGTGCCAGCAGCTTGGATCCCACGGGCTACTACAATGAGCAGTTCTTC,CASSLDPTGYYNEQFF
TRBJ2-7,many,TRBD2,TRBV5-4,TGTGCCAGCAGCTTAGTAGCTAGCGGTTCCTACGAGCAGTACTTC,CASSLVASGSYEQYF
TRBJ2-7,medium-sized,-,TRBV30,TGTGCCTGGAGTCTCGACACTACCTACGAGCAGTACTTC,CAWSLDTTYEQYF
TRBJ1-3,many,-,TRBV6-5,TGTGCCAGCAAAGGAGGAGGAAACACCATATATTTT,CASKGGGNTIYF
TRBJ1-5,many,-,TRBV28,TGTGCCAGCAGGCCAGGCGGGGCCCGGGGGCAGCCCCAGCATTTT,CASRPGGARGQPQHF
TRBJ1-6,many,-,TRBV4-1,TGCGCCAGCAGCCCTCAGATGGGGGCAGCCTATTCACCCCTCCACTTT,CASSPQMGAAYSPLHF
TRBJ2-5,medium-sized,-,TRBV21-1,TGTGCCAGCAGCACCGGACAGGGGGCAATGACCCAGTACTTC,CASSTGQGAMTQYF
TRBJ2-1,many,TRBD2,TRBV6-4,TGTGCCAGCAGTCTTAGCGGGGGGGCCCTGGATGAGCAGTTCTTC,CASSLSGGALDEQFF
TRBJ1-2,-,-,TRBV19,TGTGCCAGTAGTTATCCCACGGGGGGCTATGGCTACACCTTC,CASSYPTGGYGYTF
TRBJ2-1,many,TRBD2,TRBV7-2,TGTGCCAGCAGCCATGGACTAGCGGGGGGCGACGATGAGCAGTTCTTC,CASSHGLAGGDDEQFF
TRBJ2-1,many,-,TRBV2,TGTGCCAGCAGTCCTGACAGTCCGGGGTTGATCTTC,CASSPDSPGLIF
TRBJ2-1,many,-,TRBV7-9,TGTGCCAGCAGCTTGGTCGGAGGTCCTGAGCAGTTCTTC,CASSLVGGPEQFF
TRBJ1-2,many,-,TRBV19,TGTGCCAGTAGTACCCGGCGGGGGGAGGTTGGCTACACCTTC,CASSTRRGEVGYTF
TRBJ2-5,many,TRBD2,TRBV3-1,TGTGCCAGCAGCCAAGAGTGGACCCTAGCGGGGGACAACCAAGAGACCCAGTACTTC,CASSQEWTLAGDNQETQYF
TRBJ2-7,many,-,TRBV5-4,TGTGCCAGCAGCTTGCCGCCGGGCGAGCAGTACTTC,CASSLPPGEQYF
TRBJ2-7,medium-sized,-,TRBV5-1,TGCGCCAGCAGCACGGGAAGTGTTCCCTCCTACGAGCAGTACTTC,CASSTGSVPSYEQYF
TRBJ2-5,many,TRBD1,TRBV9,TGTGCCAGCAGCGCGGACAGGGGGGGCCAAGAGACCCAGTACTTC,CASSADRGGQETQYF
TRBJ2-7,many,-,TRBV7-6,TGTGCCAGCAGCCGCCTAGATGGTTTTGACGAGCAGTACTTC,CASSRLDGFDEQYF
TRBJ1-3,many,-,TRBV19,TGTGCCAGTAGTATCCGGCCTTCTGGAAACACCATATATTTT,CASSIRPSGNTIYF
TRBJ1-1,many,-,TRBV27,TGTGCCAGCAGTTTGGAAGCACTCAACACTGAAGCTTTCTTT,CASSLEALNTEAFF
TRBJ2-7,medium-sized,-,TRBV7-9,TGTGCCAGCAGCCTCGACAGGACCTACGAGCAGTACTTC,CASSLDRTYEQYF
TRBJ1-1,many,-,TRBV4-1,TGCGCCAGCAGTCTCGTCGGGGGAACTGAAGCTTTCTTT,CASSLVGGTEAFF
TRBJ1-2,many,-,TRBV28,TGTGCCAGCAGTCTCGGGAAGAACTATGGCTACACCTTC,CASSLGKNYGYTF
TRBJ2-7,many,-,TRBV5-4,TGTGCCAGCAGCGCCGGGACCGAGCAGTACTTC,CASSAGTEQYF
TRBJ2-7,-,TRBD1,TRBV30,TGTGCCTGGAGTTCCGGGACAGGTCGTTACGAGCAGTACTTC,CAWSSGTGRYEQYF
TRBJ1-5,-,TRBD1,TRBV19,TGTGCCAGTAGTATACAGGGGGCCGGTCAGCCCCAGCATTTT,CASSIQGAGQPQHF
TRBJ1-5,many,-,TRBV20-1,TGCAGTGCTAGAGACCGAGGTCAGCCCCAGCATTTT,CSARDRGQPQHF
TRBJ1-5,many,-,TRBV28,TGTGCCAGCAGCCCTCTTTCTCCTTCAGCGCATCCGATGAATCAGCCCCAGCATTTT,CASSPLSPSAHPMNQPQHF
TRBJ1-6,many,-,TRBV5-5,TGTGCCAGCAGCCTCGCGAGCGGGGAGGGATCACCCCTCCACTTT,CASSLASGEGSPLHF
TRBJ1-1,many,-,TRBV12-3/TRBV12-4,TGTGCCCACTCCCGGGGGACTGAAGCTTTCTTT,CAHSRGTEAFF
TRBJ2-2,many,TRBD1,TRBV2,TGTGCCAGCAGAGGGACAGGGGGGGGCCTGAACACCGGGGAGCTGTTTTTT,CASRGTGGGLNTGELFF
TRBJ2-2,many,TRBD1,TRBV7-3,TGTGCCAGCAGTGGGACAGGGGGCTTCGGGGAGCTGTTTTTT,CASSGTGGFGELFF
TRBJ2-3,many,-,TRBV12-3/TRBV12-4,TGTGCCAGCAGTTTGTGGGGGCAGCTCACAGATACGCAGTATTTT,CASSLWGQLTDTQYF
TRBJ2-7,many,-,TRBV19,TGTGCCAGTAGTATAGGATCCTCGAGCGAGCAGTACTTC,CASSIGSSSEQYF
TRBJ2-1,many,-,TRBV7-3,TGTGCCAGCAGCTTTTCTGGGGGGGCTAACAATGAGCAGTTCTTC,CASSFSGGANNEQFF
TRBJ1-6,medium-sized,-,TRBV6-1,TGTGCCAGCAGTGATCAGGCAACCTCCTATAATTCACCCCTCCACTTT,CASSDQATSYNSPLHF
TRBJ1-2,many,TRBD1,TRBV28,TGTGCCAGCAGTTCCCGACAGGGTGGGGACTATGGCTACACCTTC,CASSSRQGGDYGYTF
TRBJ1-2,many,TRBD1,TRBV6-5,TGTGCCAGCAGTTATCGGACAGGGGACTATGGCTACACCTTC,CASSYRTGDYGYTF
TRBJ2-7,many,TRBD1,TRBV18,TGTGCCAGCTGGGGGGGTCGGACAGGGGATCCCTACGAGCAGTACTTC,CASWGGRTGDPYEQYF
TRBJ1-1,many,-,TRBV25-1,TGTGCCAGCTCACTAGACAGGAACACTGAAGCTTTCTTT,CASSLDRNTEAFF
TRBJ2-1,many,-,TRBV6-5,TGTGCCAGCAGTTACCATCCTAGCTCCTACAATGAGCAGTTCTTC,CASSYHPSSYNEQFF
TRBJ2-7,many,-,TRBV7-8,TGTGCCAGCAGCCTCCTCGACGTGAGCTACGAGCAGTACTTC,CASSLLDVSYEQYF
TRBJ2-4,medium-sized,TRBD2,TRBV20-1,TGCAGTGCTAGGACCGAGCGGGGGGGCGTTAACATTCAGTACTTC,CSARTERGGVNIQYF
TRBJ2-3,many,-,TRBV28,TGTGCCAGCAGTTTAACCAGGGGAACAGATACGCAGTATTTT,CASSLTRGTDTQYF